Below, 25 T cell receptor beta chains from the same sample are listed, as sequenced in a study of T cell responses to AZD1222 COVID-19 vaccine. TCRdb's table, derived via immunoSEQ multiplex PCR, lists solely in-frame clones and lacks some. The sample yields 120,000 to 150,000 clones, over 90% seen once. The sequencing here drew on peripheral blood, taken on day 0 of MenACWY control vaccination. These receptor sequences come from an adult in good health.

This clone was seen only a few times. The CDR3 sequence is CATSDPGPSKGNEQFF. In DNA, the CDR3 is TGTGCCACCAGTGATCCCGGACCCTCGAAAGGCAATGAGCAGTTCTTC. The chain uses TRBV24-1 and TRBJ2-1, with D hard to call. CDR1 and CDR2 (germline): KGHDR, SFDVKD. The CDR3 length is 16 residues. V shed 3 bases and J shed 6 bases, with 17 bases lying between them.

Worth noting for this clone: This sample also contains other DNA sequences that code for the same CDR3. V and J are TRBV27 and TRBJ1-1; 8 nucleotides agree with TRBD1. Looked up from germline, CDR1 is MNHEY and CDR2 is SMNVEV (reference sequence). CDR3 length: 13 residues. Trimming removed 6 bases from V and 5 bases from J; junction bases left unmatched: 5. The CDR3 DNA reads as TGTGCCAGCAGACTTCAGGGGGCAACTGAAGCTTTCTTT. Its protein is CASRLQGATEAFF.

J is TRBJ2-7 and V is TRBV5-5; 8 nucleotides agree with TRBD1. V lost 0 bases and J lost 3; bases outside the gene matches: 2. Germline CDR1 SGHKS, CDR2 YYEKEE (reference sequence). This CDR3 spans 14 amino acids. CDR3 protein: CASSLGTGFYEQYF. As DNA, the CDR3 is TGTGCCAGCAGCTTGGGGACAGGGTTCTACGAGCAGTACTTC.

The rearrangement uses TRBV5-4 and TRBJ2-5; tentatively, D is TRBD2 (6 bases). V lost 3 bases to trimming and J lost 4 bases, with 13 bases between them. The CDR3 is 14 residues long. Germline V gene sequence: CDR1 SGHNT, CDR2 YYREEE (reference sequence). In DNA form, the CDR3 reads TGTGCCAGCAGCTCCCGGGACTCACTAGAGACCCAGTACTTC. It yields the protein CASSSRDSLETQYF.

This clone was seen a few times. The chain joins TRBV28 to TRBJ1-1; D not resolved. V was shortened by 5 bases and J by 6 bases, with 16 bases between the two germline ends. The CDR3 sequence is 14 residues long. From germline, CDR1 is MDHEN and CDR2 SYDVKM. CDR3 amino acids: CASSQDRNLAEAFF. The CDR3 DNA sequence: TGTGCCAGCAGTCAGGACCGTAACCTGGCTGAAGCTTTCTTT.

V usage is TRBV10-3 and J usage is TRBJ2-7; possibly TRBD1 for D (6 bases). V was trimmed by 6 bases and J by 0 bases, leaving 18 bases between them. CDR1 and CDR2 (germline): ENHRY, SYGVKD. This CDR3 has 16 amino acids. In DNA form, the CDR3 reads TGTGCCATCAGATCAAAGGACAGCGACTACTCCTACGAGCAGTACTTC. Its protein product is CAIRSKDSDYSYEQYF.

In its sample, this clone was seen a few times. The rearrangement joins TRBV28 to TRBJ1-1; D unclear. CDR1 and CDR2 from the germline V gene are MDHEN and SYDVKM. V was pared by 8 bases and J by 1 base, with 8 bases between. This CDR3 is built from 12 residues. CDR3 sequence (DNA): TGTGCCAGCCACGTGGGGAACACTGAAGCTTTCTTT. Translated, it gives CASHVGNTEAFF.

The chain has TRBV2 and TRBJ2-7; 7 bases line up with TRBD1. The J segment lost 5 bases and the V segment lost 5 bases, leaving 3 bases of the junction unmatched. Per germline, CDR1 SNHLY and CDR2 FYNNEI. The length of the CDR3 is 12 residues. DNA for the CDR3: TGTGCCAGCAGTTGGGACAGCAACGAGCAGTACTTC. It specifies CASSWDSNEQYF. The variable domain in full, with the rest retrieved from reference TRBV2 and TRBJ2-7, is EPEVTQTPSHQVTQMGQEVILRCVPISNHLYFYWYRQILGQKVEFLVSFYNNEISEKSEIFDDQFSVERPDGSNFTLKIRSTKLEDSAMYFCASSWDSNEQYFGPGTRLTVT.

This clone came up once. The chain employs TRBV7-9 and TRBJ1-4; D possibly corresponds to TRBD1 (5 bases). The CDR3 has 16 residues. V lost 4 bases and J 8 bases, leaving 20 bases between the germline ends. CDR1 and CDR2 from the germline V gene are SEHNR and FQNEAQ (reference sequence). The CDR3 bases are TGTGCCAGCAGCTCCGGGACCGACATGGGTGGGGAAAAACTGTTTTTT. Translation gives CASSSGTDMGGEKLFF.

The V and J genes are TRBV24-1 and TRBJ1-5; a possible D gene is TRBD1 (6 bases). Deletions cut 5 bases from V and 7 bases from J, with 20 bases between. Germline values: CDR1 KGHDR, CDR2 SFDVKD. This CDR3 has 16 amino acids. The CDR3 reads CATSVSGGQGNQPQHF. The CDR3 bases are TGTGCCACCAGTGTCTCGGGTGGGCAGGGGAACCAGCCCCAGCATTTT.

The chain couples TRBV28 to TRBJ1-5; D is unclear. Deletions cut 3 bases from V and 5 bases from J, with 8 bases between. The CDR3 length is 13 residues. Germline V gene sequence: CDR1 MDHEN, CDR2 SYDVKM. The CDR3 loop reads CASSLRPDQPQHF. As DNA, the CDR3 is TGTGCCAGCAGTTTGAGACCGGATCAGCCCCAGCATTTT.

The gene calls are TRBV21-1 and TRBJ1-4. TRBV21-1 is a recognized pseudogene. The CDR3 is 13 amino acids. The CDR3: CASSSGSGEKLFF. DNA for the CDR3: TGTGCCAGCAGCTCAGGGAGTGGGGAAAAACTGTTTTTT.

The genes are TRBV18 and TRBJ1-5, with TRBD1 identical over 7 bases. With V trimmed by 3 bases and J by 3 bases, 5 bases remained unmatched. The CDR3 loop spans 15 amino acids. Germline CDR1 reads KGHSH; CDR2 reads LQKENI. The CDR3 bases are TGTGCCAGCTCACCTGGGACAGTCCCCAATCAGCCCCAGCATTTT. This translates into CASSPGTVPNQPQHF. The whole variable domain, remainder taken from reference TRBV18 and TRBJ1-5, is NAGVMQNPRHLVRRRGQEARLRCSPMKGHSHVYWYRQLPEEGLKFMVYLQKENIIDESGMPKERFSAEFPKEGPSILRIQQVVRGDSAAYFCASSPGTVPNQPQHFGDGTRLSIL.

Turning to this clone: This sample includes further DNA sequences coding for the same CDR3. CDR3 sequence (DNA): TGTGCCAGCAGCGTAGGTGGCAGCCCATCCTACGAGCAGTACTTC. It encodes CASSVGGSPSYEQYF. V is TRBV9 and J is TRBJ2-7; D not resolved. Germline V gene sequence: CDR1 SGDLS, CDR2 YYNGEE. The CDR3 is 15 amino acids. The V end was cut by 0 bases, the J end by 1 base, with 11 bases between.

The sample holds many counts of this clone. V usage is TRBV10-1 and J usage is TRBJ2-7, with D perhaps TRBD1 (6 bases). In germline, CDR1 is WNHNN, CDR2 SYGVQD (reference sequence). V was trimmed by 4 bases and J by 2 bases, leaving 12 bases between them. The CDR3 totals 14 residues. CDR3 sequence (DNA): TGCGCCAGCAGTGCCGGGACACAAACCTACGAGCAGTACTTC. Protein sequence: CASSAGTQTYEQYF.

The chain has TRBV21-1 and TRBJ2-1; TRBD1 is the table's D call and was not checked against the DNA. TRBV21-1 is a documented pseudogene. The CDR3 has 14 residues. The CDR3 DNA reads TGTGCCAGCAGCAAAGCCATTAGGGGACAACAGCAGTTCTTC. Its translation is CASSKAIRGQQQFF.

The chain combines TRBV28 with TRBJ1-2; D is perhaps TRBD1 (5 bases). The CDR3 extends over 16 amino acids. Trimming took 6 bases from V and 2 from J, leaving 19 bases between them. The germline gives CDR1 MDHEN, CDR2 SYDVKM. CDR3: CASRPGATSQNYGYTF. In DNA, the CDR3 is TGTGCCAGCAGGCCCGGGGCCACCAGCCAAAACTATGGCTACACCTTC.

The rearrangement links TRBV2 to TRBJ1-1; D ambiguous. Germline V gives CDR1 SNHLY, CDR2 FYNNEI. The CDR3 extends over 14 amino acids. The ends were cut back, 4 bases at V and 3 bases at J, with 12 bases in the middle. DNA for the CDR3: TGTGCCAGCAGTGTCGGAAGGAGGGACACTGAAGCTTTCTTT. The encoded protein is CASSVGRRDTEAFF.

CDR3 nucleotides: TGTGCCAGCAGCTATAGGAGGGGTGCGACCTACGAGCAGTACTTC. Translation: CASSYRRGATYEQYF. The rearrangement links TRBV5-6 to TRBJ2-7, with TRBD2 as a possible D gene (6 bases). Germline lookup yields CDR1 SGHDT and CDR2 YYEEEE. Trimming removed 3 bases at V and 2 bases at J, with 15 bases between. The CDR3 runs to 15 residues.

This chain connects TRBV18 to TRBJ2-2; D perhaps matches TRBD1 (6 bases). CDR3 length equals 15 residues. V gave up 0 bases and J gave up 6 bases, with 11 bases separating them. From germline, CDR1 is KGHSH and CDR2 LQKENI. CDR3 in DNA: TGTGCCAGCTCACCACCAACAGGGACCCCCGGGGAGCTGTTTTTT. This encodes CASSPPTGTPGELFF. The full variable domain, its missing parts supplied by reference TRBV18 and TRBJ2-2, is NAGVMQNPRHLVRRRGQEARLRCSPMKGHSHVYWYRQLPEEGLKFMVYLQKENIIDESGMPKERFSAEFPKEGPSILRIQQVVRGDSAAYFCASSPPTGTPGELFFGEGSRLTVL.

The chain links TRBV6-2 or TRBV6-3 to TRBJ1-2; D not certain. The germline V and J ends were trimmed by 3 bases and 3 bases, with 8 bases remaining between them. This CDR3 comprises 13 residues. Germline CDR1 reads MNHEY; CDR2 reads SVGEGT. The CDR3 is CASSYREDYGYTF. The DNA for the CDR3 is TGTGCCAGCAGTTATCGGGAAGACTATGGCTACACCTTC.

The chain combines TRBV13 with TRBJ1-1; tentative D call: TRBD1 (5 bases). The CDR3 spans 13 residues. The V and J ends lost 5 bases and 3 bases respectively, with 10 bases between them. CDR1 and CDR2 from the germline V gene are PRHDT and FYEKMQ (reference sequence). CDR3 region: CASSQRGYTEAFF. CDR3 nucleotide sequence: TGTGCCAGCAGCCAGAGGGGCTACACTGAAGCTTTCTTT.

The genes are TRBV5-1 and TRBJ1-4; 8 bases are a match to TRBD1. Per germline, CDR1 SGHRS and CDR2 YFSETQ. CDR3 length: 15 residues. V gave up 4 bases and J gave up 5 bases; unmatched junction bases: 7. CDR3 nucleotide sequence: TGCGCCAGCAGCCTTGCTGGGACAGGCAATGAAAAACTGTTTTTT. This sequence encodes CASSLAGTGNEKLFF.

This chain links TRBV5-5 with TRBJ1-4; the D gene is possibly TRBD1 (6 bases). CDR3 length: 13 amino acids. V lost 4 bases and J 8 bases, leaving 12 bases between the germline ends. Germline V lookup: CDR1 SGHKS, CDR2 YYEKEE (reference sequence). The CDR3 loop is CASSGGAAEKLFF. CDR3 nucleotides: TGTGCCAGCAGCGGGGGGGCGGCCGAAAAACTGTTTTTT.

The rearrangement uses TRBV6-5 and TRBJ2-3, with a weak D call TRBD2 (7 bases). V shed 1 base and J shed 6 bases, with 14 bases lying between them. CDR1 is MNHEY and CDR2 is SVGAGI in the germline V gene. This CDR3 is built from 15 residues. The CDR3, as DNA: TGTGCCAGCAGTTACTTAGGGGGGGCGAGGGATACGCAGTATTTT. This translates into CASSYLGGARDTQYF.